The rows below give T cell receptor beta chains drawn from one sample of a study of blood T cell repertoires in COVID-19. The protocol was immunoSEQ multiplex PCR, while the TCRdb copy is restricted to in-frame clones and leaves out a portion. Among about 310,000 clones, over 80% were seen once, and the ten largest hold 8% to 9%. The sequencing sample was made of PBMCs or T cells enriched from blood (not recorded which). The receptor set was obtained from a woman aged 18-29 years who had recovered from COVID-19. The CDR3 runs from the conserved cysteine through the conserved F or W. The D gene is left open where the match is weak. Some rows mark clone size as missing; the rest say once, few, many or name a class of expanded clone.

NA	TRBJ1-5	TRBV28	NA	TGTGCCAGCGCCTCCGGGGGGAGGGATGGTCAGCCCCAGCATTTT	CASASGGRDGQPQHF
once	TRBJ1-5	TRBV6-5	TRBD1	TGTGCCAGCGTACCGGGACAGGGTCCCAATCAGCCCCAGCATTTT	CASVPGQGPNQPQHF
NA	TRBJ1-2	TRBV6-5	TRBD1	TGTGCCAGCAGGACCTCAATCGGACAGGGGAGCGGCTACACCTTC	CASRTSIGQGSGYTF
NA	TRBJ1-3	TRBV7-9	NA	TGTGCCAGCAGCCCCAGGGGTGGAAACACCATATATTTT	CASSPRGGNTIYF
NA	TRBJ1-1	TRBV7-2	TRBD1	TGTGCCAGCAGCTCTCCGGGACAGGGGGCATTTGCTTTCTTT	CASSSPGQGAFAFF
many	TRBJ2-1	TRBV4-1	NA	TGCGCCAGCAGGCACTTAACGCGGGGAGCTGAAAGAGGCAATGAGCAGTTCTTC	CASRHLTRGAERGNEQFF
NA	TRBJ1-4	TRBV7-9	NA	TGTGCCAGTGGGGAACAGGGCAGTCCTGAAAAACTGTTTTTT	CASGEQGSPEKLFF
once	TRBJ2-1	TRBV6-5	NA	TGTGCCAGCAGTAGCCGTGAAAATGAGCAGTTCTTC	CASSSRENEQFF
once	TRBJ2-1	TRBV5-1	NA	TGCGCCAGCAGCTTGTTAACAGGTCCAAACAATGAGCAGTTCTTC	CASSLLTGPNNEQFF
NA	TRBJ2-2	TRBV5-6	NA	TGTGCCAGCAGCTTTGGTAGCACCGGGGAGCTGTTTTTT	CASSFGSTGELFF
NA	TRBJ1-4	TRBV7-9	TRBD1	TGTGCCAGCAGCCCACCCCGGGACAGTAATGAAAAACTGTTTTTT	CASSPPRDSNEKLFF
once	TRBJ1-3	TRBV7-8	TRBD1	TGTGCCAGCAGCGAACAGGGGAGGTCCGGAAACACCATATATTTT	CASSEQGRSGNTIYF
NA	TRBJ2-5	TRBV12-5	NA	TGTGCTAGTGGTGGGAGCGGCTCAGAGACCCAGTACTTC	CASGGSGSETQYF
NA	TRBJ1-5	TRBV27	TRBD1	TGTGCCAGCAGTTGGGGACAGGGTTTGAATCAGCCCCAGCATTTT	CASSWGQGLNQPQHF
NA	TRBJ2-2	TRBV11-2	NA	TGTGCCAGCAGCTTAATTTTAGCGGCAGGGGGTTTATCCGGGGAGCTGTTTTTT	CASSLILAAGGLSGELFF
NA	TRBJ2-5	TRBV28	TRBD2	TGTGCCAGCACCCCCTGGGGGGGGCCCGCTAGCGGGGGGGAGGAGACCCAGTACTTC	CASTPWGGPASGGEETQYF
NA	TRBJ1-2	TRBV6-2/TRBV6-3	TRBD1	TGTGCCAGCAGTTACTCGGGGGACAGGGGATGGGATGGCTACACCTTC	CASSYSGDRGWDGYTF
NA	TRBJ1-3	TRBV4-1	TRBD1	TGCGCCAGCAAGTCAGGGACAGGACAAGGAAACACCATATATTTT	CASKSGTGQGNTIYF
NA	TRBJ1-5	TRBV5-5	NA	TGTGCCAGCAGCTTCGAGGGGGAGCGTCAGCCCCAGCATTTT	CASSFEGERQPQHF
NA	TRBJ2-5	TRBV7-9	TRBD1	TGTGCCAGCAGCTCCGGACAGGGCCACCAAGAGACCCAGTACTTC	CASSSGQGHQETQYF
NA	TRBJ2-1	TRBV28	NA	TGTGCCAGCAGTTTCGTATTTTGGCGGTTGTACAATGAGCAGTTCTTC	CASSFVFWRLYNEQFF
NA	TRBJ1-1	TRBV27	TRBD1	TGTGCCAGCAGTTTACTCCCGCCGGGACAGGGAATGGGTGAAGCTTTCTTT	CASSLLPPGQGMGEAFF
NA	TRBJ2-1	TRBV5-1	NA	TGCGCCTCCCGGCAGGGCTCCCCCTACAATGAGCAGTTCTTC	CASRQGSPYNEQFF
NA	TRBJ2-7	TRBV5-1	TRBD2	TGCGCCAGCAGCTATAGCGGGAGCTCCTACGAGCAGTACTTC	CASSYSGSSYEQYF